This T cell receptor (beta chain) was sequenced during a study of blood T cell repertoires in COVID-19 (TCRdb year 2020). About the investigation overall: Samples covering the acute and convalescent phases of COVID-19 were provided by collaborators in the United States, Italy and Spain. The prospective study material was composed of cDNA or gDNA derived from T cells, B-cell-depleted T cells, or PBMCs. Where available, HLA class I and class II types were obtained from metadata supplied by the sample provider rather than from assay-based typing. Samples were obtained from the ongoing ImmuneRACE study (first 160 participants) and from about 1,300 subjects provided by 6 global collaborators. A freely available public database, intended as a resource for researchers studying the immune response to SARS-CoV-2, is where the repertoires were released. A de-identified subject ID, COVID-19 status, age in years and sex were almost always included in the sample metadata. The dataset comprised deeply sampled blood TCRbeta repertoires from subjects exposed to, actively infected with, or recovered from COVID-19. Results and caveats for the whole study, not just this receptor: How much clinical and demographic metadata was included differed by source and by participant, and the metadata was provided uncurated.

TCRbeta CDR3 regions were amplified from genomic DNA by means of the immunoSEQ Assay, a bias-controlled multiplex PCR. In the source study's methods: Nucleated cell counts per sample were estimated from amplification of reference gene primers within the assay. To quantify the absolute abundance of each unique TCRbeta CDR3 rearrangement, sequence reads were collapsed and filtered. For each sample, productive Simpson clonality was calculated as the square root of Simpson's diversity index over productive rearrangements. This is the immuneACCESS table as TCRdb keeps it, with only in-frame sequences that have V and J called. A part of the clones is gone; compared with another copy, unresolved V genes explain less than half, and the rest is unexplained. The V and J calls and clone size are taken from that table; D and trimming were inferred from the DNA. Within this sample are 210,000 or so clones, with roughly 90% of them counted one time only. Around 2.8% of the sample lies in the top ten.

The collaborating institutions used their own protocols to collect whole blood in K2EDTA tubes. For TCRbeta analysis, collaborator samples were shipped as frozen whole blood, as isolated PBMCs, or as DNA extracted from either sample type. Comments on this clone: Its antigen is not yet known. No base quality values were provided; no much bigger clone lies one nucleotide off.

Sequenced: peripheral blood. This receptor was obtained from a woman aged 60-70 years with acute or convalescent COVID-19.

The CDR3 amino acid sequence is: CASSPEHLEAFF. The DNA sequence reads TGTGCCAGCTCACCAGAACACCTTGAAGCTTTCTTT. The sequence links TRBV18 to TRBJ1-1; there is no confident call for the D gene. The CDR3, cysteine through phenylalanine, is 12 amino acids long. Only the CDR3 part of the read is kept: 36 bases, read in frame from the first base. CDR1 and CDR2, per the germline V gene, are KGHSH and LQKENI. Between the V and J ends, shortened by 2 bases and 7 bases respectively, the junction contains 8 bases.